Listed here is a single T cell receptor (beta chain). Its antigen remains unknown. V lost 4 bases to trimming and J lost 7 bases, with 12 bases between them. Germline lookup yields CDR1 SGHRS and CDR2 YFSETQ. The CDR3 covers 13 residues. Deep was the level used in running the assay. As originally analysed: Sequence data from immunoSEQ were junction-only and lacked quality scores; consequently, filtering differed. Some clones are missing from TCRdb's copy, which holds only in-frame ones; the method was immunoSEQ multiplex PCR. The V and J calls and clone size come from that table; D and trimming were worked out from the DNA. The sample holds about 2.2 million clones, 93% seen once. These data belong to a study of shared clonotypes between healthy human individuals. Notes on the study in general: All-four-donor shared clonotypes had higher generation probabilities than non-shared clonotypes did.

The naive CD8 population came from CD45RO-negative cells selected for CCR7, without terminally differentiated effector memory CD45RA+ cells. Sequencing input: naive CD8+ T cells from PBMCs. This sequence originates from a man younger than 35 in good health. Some clones in this sample may be carry-over from other donors' samples. The chain employs TRBV5-1 and TRBJ2-1; the D gene is possibly TRBD2 (6 bases). CDR3 sequence reads: CASSPAGPNEQFF. The DNA of the CDR3 is TGCGCCAGCAGCCCGGCGGGACCGAATGAGCAGTTCTTC.